This T cell receptor (beta chain) was captured in a study of T cell repertoires in ileal Crohn's disease. The wider study: Thiopurines (approximately 10) or anti-TNF agents (around 17) were given postoperatively to about half. Study-level results: Mucosal expansions were suggested to be mainly CD8 T cells.

Adults with ileal or ileocolonic Crohn's disease and an indication for resection were eligible. As concerns this clone: Its matching antigen is unknown.

The CDR3 totals 12 residues. V shed 4 bases and J shed 3 bases, with 6 bases lying between them. The germline CDR1 and CDR2 sequences are SGHAT and FQNNGV. The protocol was immunoSEQ multiplex PCR, while the TCRdb copy is restricted to in-frame clones and leaves out a portion. Of some 16,000 clones in the sample, less than 85% were seen once. Sequencing input: ileal tissue. The sequence came from an adult with Crohn's disease. The chain combines TRBV11-2 with TRBJ1-1; the D gene is possibly TRBD1 (5 bases). The DNA for the CDR3 is TGTGCCAGCAGCTGGGGGGACACTGAAGCTTTCTTT. As protein: CASSWGDTEAFF.